These 27 T cell receptor beta chains share one sample of origin, sequenced in a study of early T cells in non-severe SARS-CoV-2 infection. TCRdb called the 5' RACE reads again in MiXCR, with one record for every CDR3 protein. The profile covers approximately 77,000 distinct CDR3 sequences, with around 15% appearing a single time and roughly an eighth taken by the ten largest. Material: whole blood. These receptors were obtained from an adult who was a healthcare worker with PCR-confirmed SARS-CoV-2 infection or an uninfected control (not recorded which).

This clonotype was detected only a few times. The rearrangement uses TRBV14 and TRBJ2-7; the match to TRBD1 covers 8 bases. V was pared by 6 bases and J by 2 bases, with 12 bases of the junction left unmatched. CDR1 is SGHDN, CDR2 FVKESK, per germline. The CDR3 sequence is 16 residues long. This CDR3 reads CASSFAGGRVAYEQYF. The CDR3 DNA reads as TGTGCCAGCAGTTTTGCAGGGGGCCGGGTTGCCTACGAGCAGTACTTC.

This clonotype was seen more than once but under ten times. The V and J genes are TRBV11-1 and TRBJ1-2, with TRBD1 matching over 7 bases. The germline CDR1 and CDR2 sequences are SGHAT and FQDESV (reference sequence). The CDR3 consists of 13 residues. The trim removed 3 bases at V and 7 bases at J, leaving 5 bases unmatched. DNA of the CDR3: TGTGCCAGCAGCTTCGGACAGGTCTCTGGCTACACCTTC. Translating gives CASSFGQVSGYTF.

This clonotype has only a few counts. V usage is TRBV18 and J usage is TRBJ2-3; TRBD2 agrees at 9 bases. J gave up 2 bases and V 3 bases, and 9 bases lay outside the gene matches. The CDR3 sequence is 17 residues long. In germline, CDR1 is KGHSH, CDR2 LQKENI. As DNA, the CDR3 is TGTGCCAGCTCACCCCGGGATAGCGGGAGCTACACAGATACGCAGTATTTT. Protein product: CASSPRDSGSYTDTQYF.

This chain links TRBV4-2 with TRBJ1-2; 9 nucleotides match TRBD1. Germline-derived CDR1 and CDR2 are LGHNA and YNFKEQ. V dropped 6 bases and J dropped 2; count of bases not matched to a gene: 13. The CDR3 has 17 amino acids. CDR3 in DNA: TGTGCCAGCAGATCTACTGGGGGACAGGGAAGAAACTATGGCTACACCTTC. It yields the protein CASRSTGGQGRNYGYTF.

CDR3 bases: TGTGCCAGCAGTGAAGTCAGGGGAACTAATTCACCCCTCCACTTT. This codes for CASSEVRGTNSPLHF. The chain combines TRBV2 with TRBJ1-6; maybe TRBD1 (6 bases). CDR1 and CDR2 (germline): SNHLY, FYNNEI. V gave up 1 base and J gave up 6 bases, with 10 bases separating them. The CDR3 has 15 amino acids.

This clonotype was found a few times. The chain combines TRBV5-1 with TRBJ1-2; D is unresolved. Germline values: CDR1 SGHRS, CDR2 YFSETQ. This CDR3 region has 14 residues. V was trimmed by 0 bases and J by 7 bases, leaving 13 bases between them. The CDR3 loop is CASSLGASGIGYTF. As DNA, the CDR3 is TGCGCCAGCAGCTTGGGTGCCAGCGGGATTGGCTACACCTTC.

The rearrangement joins TRBV11-2 to TRBJ2-3, with 9 bases lining up with TRBD2. Germline CDR1 reads SGHAT; CDR2 reads FQNNGV. Trimming took 1 base from V and 0 from J; bases not matched to a gene: 11. CDR3 length equals 19 residues. The CDR3 sequence is CASSLVATSGDSSTDTQYF. The CDR3 DNA follows: TGTGCCAGCAGCTTAGTCGCGACTAGCGGAGATTCTAGCACAGATACGCAGTATTTT.

This clonotype appeared many times. V and J are TRBV9 and TRBJ2-7; 12 positions match TRBD2. Trimming at V came to 4 bases and at J to 1 base, leaving 6 bases not matched to a gene. The germline gives CDR1 SGDLS, CDR2 YYNGEE. The CDR3 has 16 residues. CDR3 sequence reads: CASSPGTSGLSYEQYF. In nucleotides, the CDR3 is TGTGCCAGCAGCCCCGGGACTAGCGGGTTATCCTACGAGCAGTACTTC.

In its sample, this clonotype was seen once. The V and J genes are TRBV19 and TRBJ2-1, with D uncertain. There are 14 residues in the CDR3. Looked up from germline, CDR1 is LNHDA and CDR2 is SQIVND (reference sequence). Between the trimmed V and J ends, which lost 1 base and 0 bases, there was a span of 4 bases. The CDR3 loop is CASSIASSYNEQFF. The CDR3 DNA reads as TGTGCCAGTAGTATAGCGTCCTCCTACAATGAGCAGTTCTTC.

This clonotype has a count of ten or more. The chain carries TRBV2 and TRBJ1-5; D not resolved. The V and J ends lost 8 bases and 4 bases respectively, with 9 bases between them. From germline, CDR1 is SNHLY and CDR2 FYNNEI. This CDR3 region has 12 residues. CDR3 sequence (DNA): TGTGCCAGCGGGTCCCCGAATCAGCCCCAGCATTTT. Residues: CASGSPNQPQHF.

J is TRBJ2-1 and V is TRBV7-9; D remains unclear. This CDR3 comprises 13 residues. V lost 1 base and J 9 bases, leaving 10 bases between the germline ends. Germline V gene lookup returns CDR1 SEHNR and CDR2 FQNEAQ (reference sequence). The DNA for the CDR3 is TGTGCCAGCAGCTTAGACCCACACGGTGAGCAGTTCTTC. Its protein is CASSLDPHGEQFF.

The CDR3 loop is CASSQGLAGGPYEQYF. In DNA form, the CDR3 reads TGCGCCAGCAGCCAAGGACTAGCGGGAGGGCCCTACGAGCAGTACTTC. The gene calls are TRBV4-3 and TRBJ2-7; 14 bases fit TRBD2. The trim removed 1 base at V and 2 bases at J, leaving 1 base unmatched. There are 16 residues in the CDR3. Germline CDR1 and CDR2: LGHNA and YSLEER.

This clonotype was counted ten times or more. The J gene is TRBJ1-2, the V gene TRBV5-1; D unresolved. Trimming left V 0 bases short and J 7 bases short, with 10 bases between. The CDR3 consists of 13 residues. Germline V CDR1 and CDR2: SGHRS, YFSETQ. The CDR3 DNA reads TGCGCCAGCAGCTTGGCCAGGTTCAGTGGCTACACCTTC. This translates into CASSLARFSGYTF.

J is TRBJ2-3 and V is TRBV20-1; no clear D. In germline, CDR1 is DFQATT, CDR2 SNEGSKA (reference sequence). CDR3 size: 14 residues. V was clipped by 2 bases and J by 1 base, with 10 bases between them. The CDR3 nucleotides read TGCAGTGCTAGAAAGAACGTCCGCACAGATACGCAGTATTTT. Protein: CSARKNVRTDTQYF.

The rearrangement links TRBV5-1 to TRBJ1-1, with D possibly being TRBD1 (5 bases). V was clipped by 5 bases and J by 1 base, with 6 bases between them. The CDR3 totals 12 residues. CDR1 and CDR2 (germline): SGHRS, YFSETQ. CDR3 DNA: TGCGCCAGCAGAGGGGAGAACACTGAAGCTTTCTTT. This encodes CASRGENTEAFF.

This clonotype was detected ten times or more. CDR3 residues: CASIPGQGNYGYTF. The CDR3 DNA follows: TGTGCCAGCATTCCGGGACAGGGAAACTATGGCTACACCTTC. The rearrangement links TRBV2 to TRBJ1-2; TRBD1 matches at 9 bases. The CDR3 is made up of 14 amino acids. V trimming: 7 bases; J trimming: 2 bases; junction bases outside the gene matches: 5. Per the germline V gene, CDR1 is SNHLY and CDR2 is FYNNEI. Together with reference TRBV2 and TRBJ1-2, the CDR3 gives the full variable domain: EPEVTQTPSHQVTQMGQEVILRCVPISNHLYFYWYRQILGQKVEFLVSFYNNEISEKSEIFDDQFSVERPDGSNFTLKIRSTKLEDSAMYFCASIPGQGNYGYTFGSGTRLTVV.

In this sample, this clonotype turned up many times. The chain employs TRBV20-1 and TRBJ2-3; 7 positions match TRBD2. This CDR3 contains 12 residues. Per the germline V gene, CDR1 is DFQATT and CDR2 is SNEGSKA (reference sequence). The V gene end was trimmed by 3 bases and the J gene end by 10 bases; junction bases not matched to a gene: 7. This chain's CDR3 is CSARLGGSPQYF. CDR3 nucleotides: TGCAGTGCTAGGTTGGGCGGGAGTCCGCAGTATTTT.

By share, this clonotype ranks as medium-sized. The CDR3 is CATSDFLGQGKGNEQFF. For the CDR3, the DNA is TGTGCCACCAGTGATTTCCTGGGGCAGGGTAAAGGCAATGAGCAGTTCTTC. The chain recombines TRBV24-1 with TRBJ2-1; D is possibly TRBD1 (5 bases). This CDR3 region has 17 residues. With 1 base removed from V and 6 bases from J, the gap between germline ends came to 18 bases. Germline lookup yields CDR1 KGHDR and CDR2 SFDVKD.

This rearrangement joins TRBV15 to TRBJ2-5; D gene ambiguous. Trimming pared 0 bases from V and 3 bases from J, leaving 5 bases between. Looked up from germline, CDR1 is LNHNV and CDR2 is YYDKDF (reference sequence). This CDR3 is 13 amino acids long. CDR3 sequence: CATSRDREETQYF. In DNA, the CDR3 is TGTGCCACCAGCAGAGACAGAGAAGAGACCCAGTACTTC.

This clonotype occurred a few times. V is TRBV12-3 or TRBV12-4 and J is TRBJ2-7; D remains ambiguous. The V end was cut by 5 bases, the J end by 4 bases, with 9 bases between. This CDR3 has 12 residues. The CDR3, as DNA: TGTGCCAGCAGTCCCCAGGATTACGAGCAGTACTTC. It encodes CASSPQDYEQYF.

This clonotype was counted only a few times. This chain links TRBV28 with TRBJ1-4; unclear D gene. Germline CDR1 reads MDHEN; CDR2 reads SYDVKM. The V end was cut by 6 bases, the J end by 6 bases, with 14 bases between. The CDR3 loop spans 14 amino acids. CDR3 sequence: CASRALGYDEKLFF. CDR3 sequence (DNA): TGTGCCAGCAGGGCCTTGGGGTACGATGAAAAACTGTTTTTT.

There are a few counts of this clonotype. V is TRBV21-1 and J is TRBJ1-1. TRBV21-1 is designated a pseudogene. The CDR3 has 11 amino acids. The CDR3 sequence: CASSKKLGAFF. The CDR3 DNA is TGTGCCAGCAGCAAAAAACTGGGGGCTTTCTTT.

The rearrangement links TRBV5-5 to TRBJ2-7, with 9 nucleotides matching TRBD1. The CDR3 has 13 residues. Germline-derived CDR1 and CDR2 are SGHKS and YYEKEE (reference sequence). V lost 4 bases to trimming and J lost 6 bases; unmatched junction nucleotides: 5. CDR3 nucleotide sequence: TGTGCCAGCAGCCTCGGACAGGGGATCGAGCAGTACTTC. Translated: CASSLGQGIEQYF.

This clonotype showed up many times. This sequence joins TRBV7-2 and TRBJ2-1; 12 positions match TRBD2. Germline values: CDR1 SGHTA, CDR2 FQGNSA. The ends lost 2 bases at V and 9 bases at J; junction bases unmatched: 5. CDR3 size: 15 residues. The chain's CDR3 is CASSLLAGGPGEQFF. CDR3 sequence (DNA): TGTGCCAGCAGCTTACTAGCGGGGGGGCCAGGTGAGCAGTTCTTC.

This clonotype was observed many times. The chain links TRBV6-2 or TRBV6-3 to TRBJ1-5; the match to TRBD1 covers 7 bases. CDR3 length: 15 amino acids. From germline, CDR1 is MNHEY and CDR2 SVGEGT. V was pared by 8 bases and J by 4 bases, with 11 bases of the junction left unmatched. As DNA, the CDR3 is TGTGCCAGCCAGCGGGTGACAGGGTTGAATCAGCCCCAGCATTTT. Its protein is CASQRVTGLNQPQHF.

Ten or more counts support this clonotype. V gene TRBV28 combines with J gene TRBJ2-3; 9 bases line up with TRBD1. CDR1 and CDR2 (germline): MDHEN, SYDVKM. The CDR3 contains 18 residues. V trimming: 7 bases; J trimming: 4 bases; junction bases outside the gene matches: 18. The CDR3 sequence: CASKGATRGQGGADTQYF. CDR3 bases: TGTGCCAGCAAGGGGGCAACCAGGGGACAGGGCGGGGCAGATACGCAGTATTTT.

This clonotype was found a few times. The chain is built from TRBV12-3 or TRBV12-4 and TRBJ2-7; D is perhaps TRBD2 (6 bases). V lost 6 bases to trimming and J lost 5 bases, with 23 bases between them. The CDR3 loop spans 16 amino acids. DNA for the CDR3: TGTGCCAGCAGACCTCCGGGCGGGATTCCCTGGGACGAGCAGTACTTC. Its protein product is CASRPPGGIPWDEQYF.